This T cell receptor (beta chain) derives from a study of blood T cell repertoires in COVID-19 (dated by TCRdb to between 2020 and 2021). Looking at the study overall: The collaborator samples originated in the United States, Italy and Spain and spanned the acute and convalescent phases of COVID-19. The sample metadata nearly always contained a de-identified subject ID, COVID-19 status, age in years and sex. The prospective study material was composed of cDNA or gDNA derived from T cells, B-cell-depleted T cells, or PBMCs. Subjects who had been exposed to COVID-19, were actively infected with it, or had recovered from it provided the deeply sampled blood TCRbeta repertoires that made up the dataset. A freely available public database, intended as a resource for researchers studying the immune response to SARS-CoV-2, is where the repertoires were released. The samples were drawn from two sources: the first 160 participants of the ongoing ImmuneRACE study, and 1,000 to 1,500 subjects contributed by 6 global collaborators. HLA class I and class II types, where available, came from metadata supplied by the sample provider rather than from assay-based typing. Overall study outcomes, separate from this receptor: The quantity of clinical and demographic metadata differed by source and by participant and was supplied without curation.

The germline V end is reduced by 4 bases and the J end by 0 bases; junction bases left unmatched: 2. CDR1 and CDR2 are read off the germline V gene as LGHNA and YSLEER. The CDR3, cysteine through phenylalanine, is 14 amino acids long. The only DNA kept is the CDR3, 42 bases in frame from the first base. Comment on this clone: The specificity of this receptor is unknown. No clone much larger than this one lies a single base away; base qualities are absent.

Participants in the prospective study were aged about 18 to 95 years, lived in 24 United States geographic areas, and enrolled through a virtual design. In the prospective study, participants were assigned to cohorts based on the clinical history participants reported in a screening survey and a study questionnaire. ImmuneRACE Cohort 3 recovered participants were defined by two consecutive negative NP/OP PCR tests, healthcare professional clearance, or symptom resolution. Each participant in the prospective study had whole blood, serum and a nasopharyngeal or oropharyngeal swab collected by mobile phlebotomists. Prospective study participants could optionally give additional blood draws and questionnaires over a roughly 2-month period. Before DNA extraction, prospective study blood samples were shipped either frozen or at room temperature. TCRbeta CDR3 regions were amplified from genomic DNA using the immunoSEQ Assay, a bias-controlled multiplex PCR. Per the original workflow: Within the assay, amplification of reference gene primers was used to estimate how many nucleated cells each sample contained. To quantify the absolute abundance of each unique TCRbeta CDR3 rearrangement, sequence reads were collapsed and filtered. For each sample, productive Simpson clonality was calculated as the square root of Simpson's diversity index over productive rearrangements. The clones in this table, taken by TCRdb from immuneACCESS, are in-frame only. Not every clone is retained; where verified, under half of the shortfall comes from an unresolved V gene, and the cause of the rest is unknown. V, J and clone size derive from that table, while D and trimming were established from the DNA sequence. This sample lists roughly 150,000 clones; about 86% were detected once. Jointly, the top ten make up roughly 7% of the sample.

This receptor was identified in a man aged 50 to 60 who had recovered from COVID-19. What was sequenced was PBMCs or T cells enriched from blood (not recorded which). The rearrangement joined TRBV4-3 to TRBJ2-7; 8 central nucleotides agree with TRBD2. The bases read TGCGCCAGCAGCCGAGGACTAGCCTCCTACGAGCAGTACTTC. Its amino acids are CASSRGLASYEQYF.